The 27 T cell receptor beta chains given below trace back to one sample, sequenced in a study of control samples from healthy donors and cancer patients. The data were produced by immunoSEQ multiplex PCR, yet TCRdb's version contains in-frame clones alone and is incomplete. The sample carries approximately 150,000 clones, 91% recorded once. Sequencing input: blood. The receptors stem from a man aged 30 to 39 in good health.

This rearrangement joins TRBV14 to TRBJ2-2; D gene uncertain. From germline, CDR1 is SGHDN and CDR2 FVKESK. Deletions cut 0 bases from V and 6 bases from J, with 11 bases between. CDR3 length: 15 residues. CDR3 nucleotide sequence: TGTGCCAGCAGCCAAGATCAAAGAAGTGCCGGGGAGCTGTTTTTT. It encodes CASSQDQRSAGELFF.

The J gene is TRBJ2-1, the V gene TRBV11-2; possibly TRBD2 for D (6 bases). The CDR3 runs 15 residues. V shed 2 bases and J shed 1 base, with 9 bases lying between them. Germline V CDR1 and CDR2: SGHAT, FQNNGV. CDR3 amino acids: CASSLSGPSYNEQFF. The CDR3 nucleotides read TGTGCCAGCAGCTTAAGCGGGCCATCCTACAATGAGCAGTTCTTC.

This rearrangement joins TRBV6-5 to TRBJ1-3; D ambiguous. Germline V CDR1 and CDR2: MNHEY, SVGAGI. CDR3 length: 13 amino acids. V lost 7 bases to trimming and J lost 5 bases, with 12 bases between them. The CDR3 DNA reads TGTGCCAGCAAGGAGGGCGTAAGAAACACCATATATTTT. Translated, it gives CASKEGVRNTIYF.

The chain uses TRBV7-8 and TRBJ1-1; 8 nucleotides match TRBD1. Losses at the gene ends were 5 bases for V and 5 bases for J; bases not matched to a gene: 7. CDR1 and CDR2 (germline): SGHVS, FQNEAQ. There are 14 residues in the CDR3. The CDR3: CASSATGGKTEAFF. CDR3 DNA: TGTGCCAGCAGCGCCACAGGGGGAAAGACTGAAGCTTTCTTT.

V gene TRBV6-6 combines with J gene TRBJ2-7; tentatively, D is TRBD1 or TRBD2 (5 bases each). Trimming cost V 6 bases and J 3 bases, with 18 bases left between them. CDR1 MNHNY and CDR2 SVGAGI come from the germline V gene (reference sequence). The CDR3 is made up of 15 amino acids. Here the CDR3 DNA reads TGTGCCAGCAGCCCTCAGCCGGGACGGGACTACGAGCAGTACTTC. It is translated as CASSPQPGRDYEQYF.

V usage is TRBV6-4 and J usage is TRBJ2-2; 7 bases match TRBD1. Germline V gene sequence: CDR1 MRHNA, CDR2 SNTAGT. With V trimmed by 8 bases and J by 2 bases, 11 bases remained unmatched. CDR3 length: 16 amino acids. This chain's CDR3 is CASATKHRGNTGELFF. CDR3 coding DNA: TGTGCCAGCGCTACCAAACACAGGGGTAACACCGGGGAGCTGTTTTTT.

The chain employs TRBV30 and TRBJ1-1, with a possible D match to TRBD1 (5 bases). Germline V gives CDR1 GTSNPN, CDR2 SVGIG (reference sequence). The V and J ends lost 7 bases and 5 bases respectively, with 14 bases between them. The CDR3 loop spans 12 amino acids. The DNA for the CDR3 is TGTGCCTCGACCCGGGCAGGGACTGAAGCTTTCTTT. It codes for CASTRAGTEAFF. Full variable domain (missing parts from reference TRBV30 and TRBJ1-1): SQTIHQWPATLVQPVGSPLSLECTVEGTSNPNLYWYRQAAGRGLQLLFYSVGIGQISSEVPQNLSASRPQDRQFILSSKKLLLSDSGFYLCASTRAGTEAFFGQGTRLTVV.

This clone was recorded once. The rearrangement joins TRBV5-1 to TRBJ1-1; the D gene is possibly TRBD1 (5 bases). The CDR3 runs 14 residues. Germline CDR1 is SGHRS and CDR2 is YFSETQ. The V gene lost 3 bases and the J gene lost 2 bases, with 11 bases spanning the gap. CDR3 sequence: CASSSQVGNTEAFF. DNA of the CDR3: TGCGCCAGCAGCTCACAGGTTGGTAACACTGAAGCTTTCTTT.

This chain uses TRBV7-9 with TRBJ1-3; 9 positions match TRBD1. The ends lost 3 bases at V and 2 bases at J; junction bases unmatched: 2. From germline, CDR1 is SEHNR and CDR2 FQNEAQ (reference sequence). This CDR3 has 15 amino acids. CDR3 in amino acids: CASSFRDRAGNTIYF. The CDR3 nucleotides read TGTGCCAGCAGCTTCCGGGACAGGGCTGGAAACACCATATATTTT. The full variable domain, with the rest looked up from reference TRBV7-9 and TRBJ1-3, is DTGVSQNPRHKITKRGQNVTFRCDPISEHNRLYWYRQTLGQGPEFLTYFQNEAQLEKSRLLSDRFSAERPKGSFSTLEIQRTEQGDSAMYLCASSFRDRAGNTIYFGEGSWLTVV.

This clone was detected only once. The J gene is TRBJ1-2, the V gene TRBV11-2, with 8 bases fitting TRBD1. Germline assignment: CDR1 SGHAT and CDR2 FQNNGV. Trimming took 5 bases from V and 7 from J; bases not matched to a gene: 9. The CDR3 spans 14 residues. For the CDR3, the DNA is TGTGCCAGCAGCAAAGGACAGGGTCCTTTTGGCTACACCTTC. It codes for CASSKGQGPFGYTF.

The J gene is TRBJ2-7, the V gene TRBV18, with D tentatively TRBD2 (5 bases). Trimming took off 3 bases at V and 7 bases at J, with 10 bases between the two ends. Germline values: CDR1 KGHSH, CDR2 LQKENI. CDR3 length: 12 residues. The CDR3 loop is CASSPTPGEQYF. CDR3 bases: TGTGCCAGCTCACCGACTCCGGGGGAGCAGTACTTC. Together with reference TRBV18 and TRBJ2-7, the CDR3 gives the full variable domain: NAGVMQNPRHLVRRRGQEARLRCSPMKGHSHVYWYRQLPEEGLKFMVYLQKENIIDESGMPKERFSAEFPKEGPSILRIQQVVRGDSAAYFCASSPTPGEQYFGPGTRLTVT.

The chain couples TRBV5-4 to TRBJ2-5; 12 positions agree with TRBD2. This CDR3 region has 17 residues. From germline, CDR1 is SGHNT and CDR2 YYREEE (reference sequence). V lost 0 bases and J lost 4; bases outside the gene matches: 7. The CDR3 nucleotides are TGTGCCAGCAGCTTGGCCCTAGCGGGGGGGCATCGAGAGACCCAGTACTTC. This codes for CASSLALAGGHRETQYF.

The V and J genes are TRBV14 and TRBJ2-1; D uncertain. From germline, CDR1 is SGHDN and CDR2 FVKESK. The CDR3 length is 14 residues. The V gene lost 0 bases and the J gene lost 9 bases, with 12 bases spanning the gap. CDR3 residues: CASSQESGRVEQFF. The CDR3 DNA reads as TGTGCCAGCAGCCAAGAATCCGGTCGGGTTGAGCAGTTCTTC.

The chain combines TRBV9 with TRBJ2-7; D is possibly TRBD1 or TRBD2 (5 bases each). From germline, CDR1 is SGDLS and CDR2 YYNGEE. The CDR3 loop spans 14 amino acids. Trimming cost V 2 bases and J 4 bases, with 13 bases left between them. The CDR3 DNA sequence: TGTGCCAGCAGCGTGGGACCTTTACCGTACGAGCAGTACTTC. This codes for CASSVGPLPYEQYF.

This chain joins TRBV10-3 and TRBJ1-4; 10 bases are a match to TRBD1. The CDR3 covers 18 residues. J was trimmed by 3 bases and V by 2 bases; bases with no gene match: 9. Germline V lookup: CDR1 ENHRY, CDR2 SYGVKD. The CDR3 here is CAISEGDRGNLANEKLFF. CDR3 in DNA: TGTGCCATCAGTGAGGGGGACAGGGGCAATTTGGCTAATGAAAAACTGTTTTTT.

CDR3 protein: CASSQDLGSYGYTF. The CDR3 region has the DNA TGCGCCAGCAGCCAAGATCTGGGCAGCTATGGCTACACCTTC. The chain employs TRBV4-1 and TRBJ1-2; no firm D call. V was trimmed by 0 bases and J by 4 bases, leaving 9 bases between them. The CDR3 contains 14 residues. Germline V gives CDR1 MGHRA, CDR2 YSYEKL.

J is TRBJ2-3 and V is TRBV19; 8 bases are a match to TRBD2. The CDR3 contains 15 residues. After removal of 1 base from V and 4 bases from J, the junction contained 4 bases not matched to a gene. The germline CDR1 and CDR2 sequences are LNHDA and SQIVND (reference sequence). The CDR3, as DNA: TGTGCCAGTAGTATAGGCGGGGGGACTTCAGATACGCAGTATTTT. This sequence encodes CASSIGGGTSDTQYF.

The chain couples TRBV4-1 to TRBJ1-2; no definite D call. The CDR3 has 15 residues. Germline loops: CDR1 MGHRA, CDR2 YSYEKL. The germline V and J ends were trimmed by 0 bases and 4 bases, with 12 bases remaining between them. CDR3 sequence: CASSQDGQLTYGYTF. CDR3 sequence (DNA): TGCGCCAGCAGCCAAGATGGGCAGCTTACCTATGGCTACACCTTC.

The chain is built from TRBV6-4 and TRBJ1-1, with 8 bases aligning to TRBD1. This CDR3 region has 14 residues. Germline-derived CDR1 and CDR2 are MRHNA and SNTAGT. The V gene end was trimmed by 4 bases and the J gene end by 1 base; junction bases not matched to a gene: 2. The CDR3 is CASSVTGENTEAFF. As DNA, the CDR3 is TGTGCCAGCAGTGTGACAGGGGAGAACACTGAAGCTTTCTTT.

The chain recombines TRBV30 with TRBJ1-2; D may be TRBD1 (5 bases). Trimming removed 0 bases at V and 6 bases at J, with 11 bases between. There are 13 residues in the CDR3. Germline values: CDR1 GTSNPN, CDR2 SVGIG (reference sequence). The CDR3 DNA reads TGTGCCTGGAGTGTCGGGGGTGGAGATGGCTACACCTTC. Translation gives CAWSVGGGDGYTF. Full variable domain (outside the CDR3, taken from reference TRBV30 and TRBJ1-2): SQTIHQWPATLVQPVGSPLSLECTVEGTSNPNLYWYRQAAGRGLQLLFYSVGIGQISSEVPQNLSASRPQDRQFILSSKKLLLSDSGFYLCAWSVGGGDGYTFGSGTRLTVV.

The CDR3 here is CASSYRGRNTEAFF. The DNA of the CDR3 is TGCGCCAGCAGCTACAGGGGGCGGAACACTGAAGCTTTCTTT. The chain carries TRBV4-1 and TRBJ1-1; TRBD1 matches at 9 bases. The CDR3 contains 14 residues. V lost 5 bases, J lost 1 base, and 2 bases stayed unmatched. CDR1 is MGHRA and CDR2 is YSYEKL in the germline V gene.

The V call is TRBV5-1, the J call TRBJ1-4; no clear D. The germline gives CDR1 SGHRS, CDR2 YFSETQ. The CDR3 is made up of 16 amino acids. The germline V and J ends were trimmed by 1 base and 2 bases, with 12 bases remaining between them. CDR3 bases: TGCGCCAGCAGCTTGCAACCCCCCGGTACTAATGAAAAACTGTTTTTT. This codes for CASSLQPPGTNEKLFF.

The chain is built from TRBV14 and TRBJ1-1; D gene unclear. Deletions cut 1 base from V and 6 bases from J, with 9 bases between. This CDR3 has 13 amino acids. Germline lookup yields CDR1 SGHDN and CDR2 FVKESK. The CDR3 nucleotides read TGTGCCAGCAGCCAAGTAATCGGAGCTGAAGCTTTCTTT. Its protein is CASSQVIGAEAFF.

The gene calls are TRBV5-6 and TRBJ1-2; 9 bases line up with TRBD1. There are 16 residues in the CDR3. Germline V gene sequence: CDR1 SGHDT, CDR2 YYEEEE. The ends lost 1 base at V and 3 bases at J; junction bases unmatched: 7. The CDR3 is CASSLPGGQGDYGYTF. CDR3 bases: TGTGCCAGCAGCTTGCCGGGGGGACAGGGAGACTATGGCTACACCTTC.

This chain connects TRBV5-1 to TRBJ1-2; D may be TRBD1 (5 bases). V lost 4 bases and J 7 bases, leaving 23 bases between the germline ends. There are 16 residues in the CDR3. Germline CDR1 SGHRS, CDR2 YFSETQ. The CDR3 sequence: CASSPGSGQGYSGYTF. The CDR3 DNA sequence: TGCGCCAGCAGCCCCGGATCAGGGCAGGGATATTCTGGCTACACCTTC.

The chain carries TRBV29-1 and TRBJ2-7; 8 bases map to TRBD2. Germline V gene sequence: CDR1 SQVTM, CDR2 ANQGSEA. The CDR3 contains 12 residues. V gave up 5 bases and J gave up 2 bases; unmatched junction bases: 2. The CDR3: CSVSGGTYEQYF. CDR3 DNA: TGCAGCGTTAGCGGGGGAACCTACGAGCAGTACTTC.

This clone was observed a single time. This chain uses TRBV15 with TRBJ1-1; no definite D call. The V end lost 4 bases, the J end lost 0 bases, and 6 bases lay between the germline ends. The CDR3 contains 13 residues. CDR1 is LNHNV, CDR2 YYDKDF, per germline (reference sequence). Here the CDR3 DNA reads TGTGCCACCAGCACAAAAATGAACACTGAAGCTTTCTTT. Residues: CATSTKMNTEAFF.